This T cell receptor beta chain was retrieved from a study of T-cell memory formation after mild COVID-19. The CDR3 length is 15 residues. The V and J ends lost 1 base and 7 bases respectively, with 14 bases between them. Germline V lookup: CDR1 SGHTA, CDR2 FQGNSA. There are a few counts of this clonotype. From the 5' RACE reads, TCRdb called clonotypes with MiXCR, one entry per CDR3 protein. The sample lists 100,000 to 150,000 distinct CDR3 sequences, 15% to 20% occurring once. What was sequenced was PBMCs or a T cell subset sorted from them (not recorded which). The V and J genes are TRBV7-2 and TRBJ2-4; D ambiguous. This TCR was recovered from a man aged 18 to 30 who had mild COVID-19 (a few samples of this study predate the infection). Cell type and time point are not known. For the CDR3, the DNA is TGTGCCAGCAGCTTAGTTGCCGATAGCCGGAACATTCAGTACTTC. Its translation: CASSLVADSRNIQYF.